These 17 T cell receptor beta chains were all obtained from the same sample, sequenced in a study of spatial heterogeneity in lung cancer (dated by TCRdb to between 2018 and 2021). The time point tag for this specimen amounts to: sample taken at primary tumor resection. Without any cell sorting, TCR sequencing was performed on whole RNA extracted either from tumor and nontumor lung tissue or from cryopreserved PBMC samples. The library relied on 5' RACE. For sequencing, a NextSeq 500 was employed. The public sequencing data were trimmed at Q25 with fastp and processed into clonotypes with MiXCR by TCRdb, which kept only in-frame beta chains. Each entry merges the rows of one CDR3 protein and shows their most common DNA and genes. The sample profile shows tens of thousands of distinct CDR3 sequences; about 9.4% of them were found once. The ten largest clones take up roughly 7.2% of the sample. This specimen consisted of PBMCs, obtained at surgery. The receptor set was obtained from a male donor with early-stage non-small cell lung cancer.

In its sample, this clonotype was seen a few times. This chain links TRBV4-2 with TRBJ2-5; 9 bases align to TRBD1. J lost 3 bases, V lost 1 base, and 3 bases had no gene match. In germline, CDR1 is LGHNA, CDR2 YNFKEQ. This CDR3 spans 15 amino acids. CDR3 loop: CASSQVGQGKETQYF. CDR3 DNA: TGTGCCAGCAGCCAAGTGGGACAGGGTAAAGAGACCCAGTACTTC.

This clonotype came up many times. The chain has TRBV29-1 and TRBJ2-7; 7 nucleotides line up with TRBD1. With 7 bases clipped from V and 5 bases from J, the junction kept 5 bases outside the gene matches. Germline CDR1 and CDR2: SQVTM and ANQGSEA. The CDR3 consists of 11 residues. For the CDR3, the DNA is TGCAGCGGACAGGGTAGGCACGAGCAGTACTTC. As protein: CSGQGRHEQYF.

This rearrangement joins TRBV10-3 to TRBJ2-3; either TRBD1 or TRBD2 may fit D (6 bases each). The germline CDR1 and CDR2 sequences are ENHRY and SYGVKD. The CDR3 extends over 12 amino acids. V was clipped by 1 base and J by 9 bases, with 8 bases between them. The CDR3 is CAISELGGTQYF. The CDR3 DNA sequence: TGTGCCATCAGTGAGTTGGGGGGCACGCAGTATTTT.

At least ten counts were recorded for this clonotype. The chain has TRBV29-1 and TRBJ1-1; 10 positions match TRBD1. This CDR3 region has 14 residues. V shed 7 bases, J shed 1 base, and the junction held 6 bases outside the gene matches. CDR1 and CDR2 from the germline V gene are SQVTM and ANQGSEA. CDR3 sequence (DNA): TGCAGCGGACGGGACAGGGGTTCGAACACTGAAGCTTTCTTT. It specifies CSGRDRGSNTEAFF.

This clonotype came up many times. V gene TRBV20-1 combines with J gene TRBJ2-3; 9 bases are shared with TRBD2. Trimming cost V 1 base and J 4 bases; bases outside gene matches: 6. The CDR3 has 15 residues. CDR1 and CDR2 (germline): DFQATT, SNEGSKA (reference sequence). CDR3 coding DNA: TGCAGTGCTAGAGTGGCGGGGGGGTTCGCAGATACGCAGTATTTT. Protein: CSARVAGGFADTQYF.

This clonotype was seen a handful of times. The chain carries TRBV5-6 and TRBJ2-2, with 10 positions matching TRBD1. With 3 bases clipped from V and 0 bases from J, the junction kept 2 bases outside the gene matches. This CDR3 is 16 amino acids long. Germline loops: CDR1 SGHDT, CDR2 YYEEEE. In nucleotides, the CDR3 is TGTGCCAGCAGCTACGGGACAGGGGCGAACACCGGGGAGCTGTTTTTT. Translation gives CASSYGTGANTGELFF. Full variable domain (outside the CDR3, taken from reference TRBV5-6 and TRBJ2-2): DAGVTQSPTHLIKTRGQQVTLRCSPKSGHDTVSWYQQALGQGPQFIFQYYEEEERQRGNFPDRFSGHQFPNYSSELNVNALLLGDSALYLCASSYGTGANTGELFFGEGSRLTVL.

This clonotype was detected ten times or more. V and J are TRBV12-3 or TRBV12-4 and TRBJ1-1; D ambiguous. V was cut by 8 bases and J by 1 base, with 14 bases left in between. The CDR3 consists of 14 residues. CDR3: CASYSFWGNTEAFF. The DNA of the CDR3 is TGTGCCAGCTACTCGTTTTGGGGGAACACTGAAGCTTTCTTT.

This clonotype has at least ten counts. This sequence joins TRBV4-3 and TRBJ1-3; D ambiguous. This CDR3 region has 14 residues. From germline, CDR1 is LGHNA and CDR2 YSLEER. V lost 4 bases and J 3 bases, leaving 10 bases between the germline ends. In nucleotides, the CDR3 is TGCGCCAGCAGCCCCGCTAGCGGTGGAAACACCATATATTTT. Amino acid sequence: CASSPASGGNTIYF.

This clonotype has a count of ten or more. This rearrangement joins TRBV10-3 to TRBJ2-3; D is perhaps TRBD1 or TRBD2 (5 bases each). The CDR3 covers 14 residues. Per the germline V gene, CDR1 is ENHRY and CDR2 is SYGVKD. The V end was cut by 1 base, the J end by 2 bases, with 7 bases between. CDR3 loop: CAISEWGNTDTQYF. CDR3 nucleotide sequence: TGTGCCATCAGTGAGTGGGGGAACACAGATACGCAGTATTTT.

This clonotype was recorded many times. The V gene is TRBV10-3, the J gene TRBJ2-6, with no clear D. V was shortened by 0 bases and J by 10 bases, with 1 base between the two germline ends. This CDR3 is 11 amino acids long. CDR1 and CDR2 (germline): ENHRY, SYGVKD. As DNA, the CDR3 is TGTGCCATCAGTGAGTCGAACGTCCTGACTTTC. Translation: CAISESNVLTF.

The chain recombines TRBV18 with TRBJ1-5; no clear D gene. The CDR3 runs to 13 residues. V shed 2 bases and J shed 8 bases, with 10 bases lying between them. Per the germline V gene, CDR1 is KGHSH and CDR2 is LQKENI. CDR3 residues: CASSPFEGEPQHF. CDR3 in DNA: TGTGCCAGCTCACCATTCGAGGGTGAGCCCCAGCATTTT.

This clonotype has more than one count but fewer than ten. The chain couples TRBV15 to TRBJ2-3; 7 nucleotides agree with TRBD2. CDR3 length: 14 residues. V trimming: 4 bases; J trimming: 2 bases; junction bases outside the gene matches: 3. Germline V lookup: CDR1 LNHNV, CDR2 YYDKDF (reference sequence). CDR3 residues: CATSKGLFTDTQYF. The CDR3 bases are TGTGCCACCAGCAAGGGACTATTCACAGATACGCAGTATTTT. Based on the CDR3 plus reference TRBV15 and TRBJ2-3, the full variable domain is DAMVIQNPRYQVTQFGKPVTLSCSQTLNHNVMYWYQQKSSQAPKLLFHYYDKDFNNEADTPDNFQSRRPNTSFCFLDIRSPGLGDTAMYLCATSKGLFTDTQYFGPGTRLTVL.

The V call is TRBV5-6, the J call TRBJ1-6, with D possibly matching TRBD1 (5 bases). Trimming took off 4 bases at V and 11 bases at J, with 16 bases between the two ends. Germline CDR1 is SGHDT and CDR2 is YYEEEE. The CDR3 length is 14 residues. The CDR3 spells CASSPEAPGAPLHF. CDR3 nucleotide sequence: TGTGCCAGCAGCCCCGAGGCTCCGGGGGCACCCCTCCACTTT.

This clonotype showed up just a few times. V gene TRBV29-1 combines with J gene TRBJ2-1, with D uncertain. Germline-derived CDR1 and CDR2 are SQVTM and ANQGSEA. The CDR3 contains 11 residues. V lost 5 bases to trimming and J lost 6 bases, with 8 bases between them. This CDR3 reads CSVIRGNEQFF. CDR3 in DNA: TGCAGCGTTATACGTGGCAATGAGCAGTTCTTC.

V and J are TRBV20-1 and TRBJ2-5; 7 bases are shared with TRBD2. CDR1 and CDR2 from the germline V gene are DFQATT and SNEGSKA (reference sequence). The length of the CDR3 is 16 residues. The V gene end was trimmed by 3 bases and the J gene end by 0 bases; junction bases not matched to a gene: 10. In DNA form, the CDR3 reads TGCAGTGCTAGTATCTCGGCTAGCGGTTACCAAGAGACCCAGTACTTC. It encodes CSASISASGYQETQYF.

This clonotype was counted many times. The rearrangement joins TRBV9 to TRBJ2-3; 11 bases line up with TRBD2. This CDR3 has 14 amino acids. Germline assignment: CDR1 SGDLS and CDR2 YYNGEE. V lost 5 bases, J lost 5 bases, and 4 bases stayed unmatched. The CDR3 nucleotides are TGTGCCAGCAGTAGACTAGCGGGGTTAGATACGCAGTATTTT. Encoded protein: CASSRLAGLDTQYF.

This clonotype was counted a single time. The J gene is TRBJ2-3, the V gene TRBV2; 10 positions agree with TRBD2. The CDR3 is made up of 15 amino acids. J gave up 2 bases and V 4 bases, and 3 bases lay outside the gene matches. The V gene's germline CDR1 is SNHLY and CDR2 FYNNEI. The DNA for the CDR3 is TGTGCCAGCAGTGCAAGCGGGGGGGCCACAGATACGCAGTATTTT. Residues: CASSASGGATDTQYF.